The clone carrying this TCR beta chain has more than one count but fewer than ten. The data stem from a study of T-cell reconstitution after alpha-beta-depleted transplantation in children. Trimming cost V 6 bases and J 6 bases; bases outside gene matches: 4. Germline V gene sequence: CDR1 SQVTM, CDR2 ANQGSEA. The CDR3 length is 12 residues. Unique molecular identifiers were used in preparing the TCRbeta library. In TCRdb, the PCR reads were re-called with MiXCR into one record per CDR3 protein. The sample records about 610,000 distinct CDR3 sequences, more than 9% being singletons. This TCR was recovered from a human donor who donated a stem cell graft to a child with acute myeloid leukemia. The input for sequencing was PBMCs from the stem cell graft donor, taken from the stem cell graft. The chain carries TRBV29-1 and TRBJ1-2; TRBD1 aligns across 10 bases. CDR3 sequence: CSVRTGGNGYTF. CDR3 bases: TGCAGCGTCCGGACAGGGGGGAATGGCTACACCTTC.